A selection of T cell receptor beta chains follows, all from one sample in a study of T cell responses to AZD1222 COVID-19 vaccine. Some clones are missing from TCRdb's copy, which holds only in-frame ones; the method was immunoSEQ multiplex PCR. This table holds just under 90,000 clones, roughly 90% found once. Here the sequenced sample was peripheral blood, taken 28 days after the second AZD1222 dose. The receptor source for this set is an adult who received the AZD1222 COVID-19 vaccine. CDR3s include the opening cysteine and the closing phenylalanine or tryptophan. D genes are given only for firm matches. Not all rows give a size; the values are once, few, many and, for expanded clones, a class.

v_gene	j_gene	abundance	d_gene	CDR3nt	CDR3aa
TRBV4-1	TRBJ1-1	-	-	TGCGCCAGCAGCCAAGTGACCCTGGGAGTGAGGAACACTGAAGCTTTCTTT	CASSQVTLGVRNTEAFF
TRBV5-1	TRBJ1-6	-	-	TGCGCCAGCAGCCCAGGGGAAAGCTCCTATAATTCACCCCTCCACTTT	CASSPGESSYNSPLHF
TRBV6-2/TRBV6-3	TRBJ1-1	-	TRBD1	TGTGCCAGCAGTGACCTCCCGGACAGGGTTGACACTGAAGCTTTCTTT	CASSDLPDRVDTEAFF
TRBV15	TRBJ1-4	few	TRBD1	TGTGCCACCAGCGGAGGACAGGGGCACGAAAAACTGTTTTTT	CATSGGQGHEKLFF
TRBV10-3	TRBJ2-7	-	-	TGTGCCATCAGCGCCGGCCCCCCGAAGACCTACGAGCAGTACTTC	CAISAGPPKTYEQYF
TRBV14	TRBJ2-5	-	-	TGTGCCAGCAGCCAAGATCTTGGGGAGACCCAGTACTTC	CASSQDLGETQYF
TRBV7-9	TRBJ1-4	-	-	TGTGCCAGCAGCTCAACTCAGGATCCCTCGGGTGAAAAACTGTTTTTT	CASSSTQDPSGEKLFF
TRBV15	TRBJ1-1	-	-	TGTGCCACCAGCAGCGGATGGAACACTGAAGCTTTCTTT	CATSSGWNTEAFF
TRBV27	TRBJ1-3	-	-	TGTGCCAGCGGGGCCGTAGCTGGAAACACCATATATTTT	CASGAVAGNTIYF
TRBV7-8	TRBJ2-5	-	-	TGTGCCAGCAGCTTAGGTCGCCAGCAAGAGACCCAGTACTTC	CASSLGRQQETQYF
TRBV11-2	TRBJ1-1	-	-	TGTGCCAGCAGCTTAGACGGTAACACTGAAGCTTTCTTT	CASSLDGNTEAFF
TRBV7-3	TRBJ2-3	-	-	TGTGCCAGCAGCCAAGGCCAGTGGGATACGCAGTATTTT	CASSQGQWDTQYF
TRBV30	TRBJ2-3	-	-	TGTGCCTGGAGTGTACGGCTAGCAGATACGCAGTATTTT	CAWSVRLADTQYF
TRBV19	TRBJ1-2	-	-	TGTGCCAGTAGTCCGGGGCAGGGGAGGACCTATGGCTACACCTTC	CASSPGQGRTYGYTF
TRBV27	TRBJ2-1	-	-	TGTGCCAGCAGTTTCTTCCGGGGTGAGCAGTTCTTC	CASSFFRGEQFF
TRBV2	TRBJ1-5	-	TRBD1	TGTGCCAGCAGTGCTTGGGGACAGGGTGGTCAGCCCCAGCATTTT	CASSAWGQGGQPQHF
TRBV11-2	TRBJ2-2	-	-	TGTGCCAGCGGGGCGGCGGCGAACACCGGGGAGCTGTTTTTT	CASGAAANTGELFF
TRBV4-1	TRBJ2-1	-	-	TGCGCCAGCAGCCAATGGACGGGTCCTCTTAGGGATGAGCAGTTCTTC	CASSQWTGPLRDEQFF
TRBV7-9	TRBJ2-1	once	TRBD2	TGTGCCAGCAGCTTAGCGATGGCGGGGGGGCAAAATGAGCAGTTCTTC	CASSLAMAGGQNEQFF
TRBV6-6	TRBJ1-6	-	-	TGTGCCAGCAGTTACTCCAGCCCGGGGGGTAATTCACCCCTCCACTTT	CASSYSSPGGNSPLHF
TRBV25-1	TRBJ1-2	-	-	TGTGCCAGCAGTGTGGGGGGTGCATATGGCTACACCTTC	CASSVGGAYGYTF
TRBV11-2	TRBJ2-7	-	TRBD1	TGTGCCAGCAGCTTCGGGCAGGGGGTTGTCGAGCAGTACTTC	CASSFGQGVVEQYF
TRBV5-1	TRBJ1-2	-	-	TGCGCCAGCAGCTTGCCCGGGACTATGGACGGTGGCTACACCTTC	CASSLPGTMDGGYTF
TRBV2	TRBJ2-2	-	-	TGTGCCAGCAGTGTCCCTCGTAATACCGGGGAGCTGTTTTTT	CASSVPRNTGELFF
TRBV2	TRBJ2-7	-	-	TGTGCCAGCAATAATTTGGGATACTACGAGCAGTACTTC	CASNNLGYYEQYF
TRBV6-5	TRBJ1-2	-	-	TGTGCCAGCAGTTACGACGGGGCGGAGGGCTACACCTTC	CASSYDGAEGYTF
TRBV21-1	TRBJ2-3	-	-	TGTGCCAGCAGCAACCGGACTAGCGGGGGGGCAGCGCAGTATTTT	CASSNRTSGGAAQYF
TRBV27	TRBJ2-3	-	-	TGTGCCAGCAGACCGGGACGAACCACAGATACGCAGTATTTT	CASRPGRTTDTQYF
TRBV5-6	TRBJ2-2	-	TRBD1	TGTGCCAGCATCATACAGGGGGCGAACACCGGGGAGCTGTTTTTT	CASIIQGANTGELFF
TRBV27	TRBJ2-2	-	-	TGTGCCAGCAGGGCGGTGTACACCGGGGAGCTGTTTTTT	CASRAVYTGELFF
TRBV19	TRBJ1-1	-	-	TGTGCCAGTAGTATAGACGTACAGACCTCGAACACTGAAGCTTTCTTT	CASSIDVQTSNTEAFF
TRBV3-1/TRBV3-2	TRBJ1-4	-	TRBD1	TGTGCCAGCAGCCAAGGACAGGGTGAAAAACTGTTTTTT	CASSQGQGEKLFF
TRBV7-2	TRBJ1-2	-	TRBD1	TGTGCCAGCAGCTCGCAACAGGGGCGTGATGGCTACACCTTC	CASSSQQGRDGYTF
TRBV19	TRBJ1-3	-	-	TGTGCCAGTAGTATGGGGGCCTACTCTGGAAACACCATATATTTT	CASSMGAYSGNTIYF